This T cell receptor beta chain derives from a study of cytomegalovirus exposure and HLA in healthy donors. Study at large: Within an early data release were around 80 million unique TCRs drawn from HLA-typed donors. Study results and limitations: Researchers catalogued some 160 TCR beta chains as cytomegalovirus-associated. As was reported, the classifier diagnosed cytomegalovirus status with high specificity and sensitivity.

This clone is a singleton in its sample. Antigen: not known. The study ran its PCR with 60 Vbeta and 13 Jbeta primers. Libraries were prepared by immunoSEQ multiplex PCR; TCRdb keeps only in-frame clonotypes and omits some of them. Of 100,000 to 150,000 clones listed, 81% were seen once; the top ten hold less than 0.75%. The receptor was derived from a man younger than 35 in good health and CMV-seronegative. The sequencing input was PBMCs.

The CDR3 DNA reads as TGTGCCAGCAGCACCCGGACAGAGAACACTGAAGCTTTCTTT. Translated, it gives CASSTRTENTEAFF. The chain employs TRBV27 and TRBJ1-1, with a tentative D call TRBD1 (6 bases). V gave up 6 bases and J gave up 1 base, with 12 bases separating them. Germline assignment: CDR1 MNHEY and CDR2 SMNVEV (reference sequence). The CDR3 loop spans 14 amino acids.